This is a list of T cell receptor beta chains from one sample in a study of T cell repertoires in cytomegalovirus infection. TCRdb used MiXCR to reprocess the reads, holding one entry per CDR3 protein. The data hold some 300,000 distinct CDR3 sequences, with approximately 10% observed a single time. Sequenced material: PBMCs. These receptors all stem from a human donor in good health (CMV status not recorded). Some clones in this sample may be carry-over from other donors' samples. The CDR3 runs from the conserved cysteine through the conserved F or W. D genes are given only for firm matches. Clone size is stated in some rows and not others, as once, few, many or a class when expanded.

clone size	J gene	V gene	D gene	CDR3 protein	CDR3 DNA
NA	TRBJ1-4	TRBV20-1	NA	CSALTGLGPNEKLFF	TGCAGTGCCCTGACAGGCCTAGGCCCTAATGAAAAACTGTTTTTT
NA	TRBJ1-1	TRBV18	NA	CASSSTVLNTEAFF	TGTGCCAGCTCATCGACAGTACTGAACACTGAAGCTTTCTTT
many	TRBJ1-5	TRBV7-8	TRBD1	CASTLGAGTGDQPQHF	TGTGCCAGCACCTTAGGCGCCGGGACAGGGGATCAGCCCCAGCATTTT
NA	TRBJ2-2	TRBV5-6	NA	CASSPLGGTATGELFF	TGTGCCAGCAGCCCCCTAGGGGGGACAGCTACCGGGGAGCTGTTTTTT
many	TRBJ2-3	TRBV9	TRBD2	CASSVEGRGLAVSTDTQYF	TGTGCCAGCAGCGTAGAGGGGAGGGGACTAGCGGTCTCCACAGATACGCAGTATTTT
many	TRBJ1-6	TRBV7-3	NA	CASSLARDSPLHF	TGTGCCAGCAGCTTAGCCAGGGATTCACCCCTCCACTTT
NA	TRBJ2-1	TRBV14	NA	CASSQEWRSSYNEQFF	TGTGCCAGCAGCCAAGAATGGCGTAGCTCCTACAATGAGCAGTTCTTC
NA	TRBJ1-4	TRBV14	TRBD1	CASSQTTGGPGKLFF	TGTGCCAGCAGCCAAACGACAGGGGGCCCTGGAAAACTGTTTTTT
NA	TRBJ2-7	TRBV7-6	TRBD2	CASSLAVGQSYEQYF	TGTGCCAGCAGCCTAGCGGTCGGACAATCCTACGAGCAGTACTTC
NA	TRBJ2-1	TRBV4-1	TRBD2	CASSQHTSGGEGEQFF	TGCGCCAGCAGCCAACATACTAGCGGGGGAGAGGGTGAGCAGTTCTTC
many	TRBJ1-4	TRBV7-9	TRBD1	CASSLTGAPSEKLFF	TGTGCCAGCAGCCTTACAGGGGCTCCGTCTGAAAAACTGTTTTTT
NA	TRBJ1-1	TRBV5-4	NA	CASSLATGANTEAFF	TGTGCCAGCAGCTTGGCAACCGGAGCGAACACTGAAGCTTTCTTT
many	TRBJ2-1	TRBV18	NA	CASSLPFLTYNEQFF	TGTGCCAGCTCACTACCTTTTTTGACCTACAATGAGCAGTTCTTC
few	TRBJ1-1	TRBV15	NA	CATSHRDNTEAFF	TGTGCCACCAGTCACAGGGATAACACTGAAGCTTTCTTT
many	TRBJ1-5	TRBV7-2	NA	CASSLGINQPQHF	TGTGCCAGCAGCTTAGGTATCAATCAGCCCCAGCATTTT
NA	TRBJ2-2	TRBV20-1	NA	CSARPGSAGELFF	TGCAGTGCTAGACCAGGGTCTGCCGGGGAGCTGTTTTTT
many	TRBJ2-1	TRBV3-1	NA	CASSQFQRRNEQFF	TGTGCCAGCAGCCAATTCCAGCGGCGCAATGAGCAGTTCTTC
NA	TRBJ1-4	TRBV29-1	NA	CSVEGGDGANEKLFF	TGCAGCGTTGAGGGGGGAGACGGAGCTAATGAAAAACTGTTTTTT
many	TRBJ2-2	TRBV14	NA	CASSQEMNRNTGELFF	TGTGCCAGCAGCCAAGAGATGAACAGAAACACCGGGGAGCTGTTTTTT
many	TRBJ1-1	TRBV6-1	NA	CASIRLQKRNTEAFF	TGTGCCAGCATCCGGCTCCAGAAAAGGAACACTGAAGCTTTCTTT
NA	TRBJ2-2	TRBV2	NA	CASSGEFTGELFF	TGTGCCAGCAGTGGAGAATTCACCGGGGAGCTGTTTTTT
many	TRBJ1-1	TRBV7-2	NA	CASSSYYNTEAFF	TGTGCCAGCAGCTCTTATTATAACACTGAAGCTTTCTTT
NA	TRBJ1-1	TRBV5-1	TRBD1	CASSRGQLRSEAFF	TGCGCCAGCAGCAGGGGACAGCTTCGCTCTGAAGCTTTCTTT
NA	TRBJ2-7	TRBV20-1	NA	CSASNRATSSSYEQYF	TGCAGTGCTAGCAACAGGGCAACGTCAAGCTCCTACGAGCAGTACTTC
many	TRBJ1-4	TRBV5-1	NA	CASSGANVGEKLFF	TGCGCCAGCAGCGGAGCAAACGTAGGTGAAAAACTGTTTTTT
NA	TRBJ2-7	TRBV11-3	NA	CASSLRAGSEQYF	TGTGCCAGCAGCTTAAGGGCAGGGTCCGAGCAGTACTTC
NA	TRBJ2-5	TRBV7-2	NA	CASSLDPGHRQETQYF	TGTGCCAGCAGCTTAGACCCGGGACACCGGCAAGAGACCCAGTACTTC
many	TRBJ1-5	TRBV20-1	TRBD1	CSARDSRGNQPQHF	TGCAGTGCTAGAGATTCCAGGGGGAATCAGCCCCAGCATTTT
many	TRBJ1-2	TRBV29-1	NA	CSVRSLLGYGYTF	TGCAGCGTTAGGAGCCTTCTAGGCTATGGCTACACCTTC
NA	TRBJ2-1	TRBV4-2	NA	CASSQGEASYNEQFF	TGTGCCAGCAGCCAGGGTGAGGCCTCCTACAATGAGCAGTTCTTC
NA	TRBJ2-1	TRBV10-3	NA	CAISDPGLTRGDEQFF	TGTGCCATCAGTGATCCGGGACTCACGAGGGGGGATGAGCAGTTCTTC
many	TRBJ1-4	TRBV18	NA	CASSPPNEEIRKTNEKLFF	TGTGCCAGCTCACCACCGAATGAGGAAATAAGGAAAACTAATGAAAAACTGTTTTTT
many	TRBJ2-5	TRBV10-2	TRBD2	CATQGWEGETQYF	TGCGCCACCCAGGGTTGGGAGGGAGAGACCCAGTACTTC
NA	TRBJ2-1	TRBV24-1	TRBD2	CATSDVRGGPFGANEQFF	TGTGCCACCAGTGATGTGCGGGGGGGGCCCTTTGGGGCCAATGAGCAGTTCTTC
many	TRBJ2-5	TRBV7-9	TRBD1	CASSKGQNQETQYF	TGTGCCAGCAGCAAGGGACAGAACCAAGAGACCCAGTACTTC
many	TRBJ2-5	TRBV29-1	NA	CSVEDRWRGSETQYF	TGCAGCGTTGAAGATCGGTGGAGGGGGAGCGAGACCCAGTACTTC
many	TRBJ2-2	TRBV5-6	TRBD1	CASSLLGQGPTGELFF	TGTGCCAGCAGCTTGTTGGGACAGGGCCCCACCGGGGAGCTGTTTTTT
many	TRBJ2-3	TRBV2	NA	CASSEGRQRGDTQYF	TGTGCCAGCAGTGAAGGGCGGCAACGTGGTGATACGCAGTATTTT
NA	TRBJ2-1	TRBV5-1	NA	CASSFGLARYNEQFF	TGCGCCAGCAGCTTTGGGCTAGCGAGGTACAATGAGCAGTTCTTC